The 18 T cell receptor beta chains presented below share a single source sample, sequenced in a study of blood T cell repertoires in COVID-19. Sequenced by immunoSEQ multiplex PCR; TCRdb stores in-frame clones only, minus some. Of 200,000 to 250,000 clones listed, roughly 84% were seen once; the top ten hold about 1%. The source material was peripheral blood. These TCRs come from a man in his forties with acute or convalescent COVID-19.

This clone was seen once. J is TRBJ1-4 and V is TRBV7-9, with 10 nucleotides matching TRBD1. Germline CDR1 reads SEHNR; CDR2 reads FQNEAQ (reference sequence). With 5 bases clipped from V and 0 bases from J, the junction kept 3 bases outside the gene matches. The CDR3 spans 16 residues. The CDR3 is CASSTGQGATNEKLFF. The CDR3 DNA reads as TGTGCCAGCAGCACCGGACAGGGGGCAACTAATGAAAAACTGTTTTTT.

The genes are TRBV24-1 and TRBJ2-1; a possible D gene is TRBD1 (7 bases). The V gene lost 2 bases and the J gene lost 6 bases, with 16 bases spanning the gap. Germline V lookup: CDR1 KGHDR, CDR2 SFDVKD. This CDR3 spans 16 amino acids. CDR3 nucleotide sequence: TGTGCCACCAGTGATTCCCGACAGGGAGGACGCAATGAGCAGTTCTTC. Protein: CATSDSRQGGRNEQFF.

V is TRBV30 and J is TRBJ2-1, with 11 positions matching TRBD2. The CDR3 is made up of 16 amino acids. V lost 2 bases and J lost 4; bases outside the gene matches: 7. Germline values: CDR1 GTSNPN, CDR2 SVGIG (reference sequence). The CDR3 sequence: CAWSPSSGGNYNEQFF. The CDR3 nucleotides are TGTGCCTGGAGTCCGTCTAGCGGGGGGAATTACAATGAGCAGTTCTTC.

The chain has TRBV10-3 and TRBJ2-5, with unresolved D. Germline V gene data show CDR1 as ENHRY and CDR2 as SYGVKD. CDR3 length: 12 amino acids. Trimming stripped 2 bases from V and 5 bases from J, with 6 bases between. The CDR3 reads CAISEGLETQYF. The CDR3 nucleotides read TGTGCCATCAGTGAGGGGCTCGAGACCCAGTACTTC.

Written as DNA, the CDR3 is TGTGCCAGCAGCTTAGAGGCAGCGGATAACTATGGCTACACCTTC. This gives the protein CASSLEAADNYGYTF. The chain links TRBV7-6 to TRBJ1-2, with no clear D. The CDR3 contains 15 residues. Germline CDR1 is SGHVS and CDR2 is FNYEAQ. V was trimmed by 1 base and J by 1 base, leaving 10 bases between them.

There are a few counts of this clone. This chain uses TRBV3-1 (or the pseudogene TRBV3-2) with TRBJ1-5; 7 bases are shared with TRBD1. Germline V gives CDR1 LGHDT, CDR2 YNNKEL (reference sequence). The junction had 3 bases not matched to a gene; V was cut back by 4 bases and J by 0 bases. The CDR3 sequence is 15 residues long. The CDR3 region has the DNA TGTGCCAGCAGCCCGACAGGGTTTAGCAATCAGCCCCAGCATTTT. Protein sequence: CASSPTGFSNQPQHF.

This chain joins TRBV4-3 and TRBJ1-2; a weak D match, TRBD1 (6 bases). The CDR3 sequence is 13 residues long. In germline, CDR1 is LGHNA, CDR2 YSLEER. The V gene lost 3 bases and the J gene lost 5 bases, with 10 bases spanning the gap. The CDR3 bases are TGCGCCAGCAGCCACGGAACAGGGTATGGCTACACCTTC. Protein product: CASSHGTGYGYTF.

This chain uses TRBV20-1 with TRBJ1-4; 7 nucleotides agree with TRBD1. Germline V CDR1 and CDR2: DFQATT, SNEGSKA (reference sequence). Trimming cost V 3 bases and J 7 bases; bases outside gene matches: 2. The CDR3 spans 12 residues. CDR3 loop: CSASYRGEKLFF. In DNA, the CDR3 is TGCAGTGCTAGTTACAGGGGTGAAAAACTGTTTTTT.

The chain is built from TRBV10-1 and TRBJ1-1, with TRBD1 matching 7 bases. CDR3 length: 11 amino acids. The germline CDR1 and CDR2 sequences are WNHNN and SYGVQD (reference sequence). The CDR3 DNA is TGCGCTCCCGACAGGGACACTGAAGCTTTCTTT. Encoded protein: CAPDRDTEAFF.

The rearrangement links TRBV9 to TRBJ2-7, with a tentative D call TRBD1 (6 bases). Trimming pared 6 bases from V and 0 bases from J, leaving 16 bases between. This CDR3 region has 15 residues. Germline-derived CDR1 and CDR2 are SGDLS and YYNGEE. The CDR3 nucleotides are TGTGCCAGCAACCCCGAGGGGGACGCCTCCTACGAGCAGTACTTC. This codes for CASNPEGDASYEQYF.

The chain combines TRBV28 with TRBJ1-2; the D gene is possibly TRBD1 (6 bases). The V and J ends lost 8 bases and 4 bases respectively, with 17 bases between them. The CDR3 is 14 amino acids. CDR1 is MDHEN and CDR2 is SYDVKM in the germline V gene. CDR3 bases: TGTGCCAGCCTGACCCCCGGACAGATCTATGGCTACACCTTC. Translated, it gives CASLTPGQIYGYTF.

The rearrangement links TRBV7-9 to TRBJ2-7; a weak D match, TRBD1 (5 bases). Trimming took 3 bases from V and 3 from J, leaving 6 bases between them. The CDR3 loop spans 12 amino acids. Germline V gene sequence: CDR1 SEHNR, CDR2 FQNEAQ (reference sequence). CDR3 in DNA: TGTGCCAGCAGCTTCAGGGACTACGAGCAGTACTTC. It specifies CASSFRDYEQYF.

This chain uses TRBV5-4 with TRBJ2-1; D might be TRBD2 (6 bases). The CDR3 consists of 13 residues. Germline CDR1 SGHNT, CDR2 YYREEE (reference sequence). With 0 bases removed from V and 9 bases from J, the gap between germline ends came to 10 bases. The CDR3: CASSLVRGGEQFF. The CDR3 DNA follows: TGTGCCAGCAGCTTGGTTAGGGGAGGTGAGCAGTTCTTC.

The CDR3 sequence: CATAVGGYSNQPQHF. CDR3 bases: TGTGCCACCGCGGTGGGGGGGTATAGCAATCAGCCCCAGCATTTT. The V and J genes are TRBV28 and TRBJ1-5; D perhaps matches TRBD1 (5 bases). The CDR3 is made up of 15 amino acids. Germline loops: CDR1 MDHEN, CDR2 SYDVKM. Trimming left V 10 bases short and J 0 bases short, with 16 bases between.

The J gene is TRBJ1-5, the V gene TRBV10-3; D is uncertain. Germline V gives CDR1 ENHRY, CDR2 SYGVKD. Trimming removed 2 bases from V and 11 bases from J, with 13 bases in between. The CDR3 runs to 13 residues. Here the CDR3 DNA reads TGTGCCATCAGTGAGAGGGCGGAGGTAGCCCAGCATTTT. Its translation is CAISERAEVAQHF.

V usage is TRBV6-6 and J usage is TRBJ1-1; 9 positions match TRBD1. Germline CDR1 reads MNHNY; CDR2 reads SVGAGI (reference sequence). This CDR3 contains 17 residues. After removal of 5 bases from V and 2 bases from J, the junction contained 12 bases not matched to a gene. The CDR3 loop is CASSQDGTGLLNTEAFF. CDR3 DNA: TGTGCCAGCAGTCAGGACGGGACAGGGCTGCTTAACACTGAAGCTTTCTTT.

The chain employs TRBV11-1 and TRBJ1-1; the D is unclear. V lost 2 bases and J 4 bases, leaving 8 bases between the germline ends. CDR3 length: 13 residues. The germline V gene has CDR1 SGHAT and CDR2 FQDESV (reference sequence). The CDR3 spells CASSLKRSTEAFF. In DNA, the CDR3 is TGTGCCAGCAGCTTAAAGAGGAGCACTGAAGCTTTCTTT.

The J gene is TRBJ2-2, the V gene TRBV18, with D perhaps matching TRBD1 (5 bases). V lost 3 bases to trimming and J lost 6 bases, with 26 bases between them. The CDR3 has 19 residues. From germline, CDR1 is KGHSH and CDR2 LQKENI. CDR3 in amino acids: CASSPLLKVQGSVPGELFF. CDR3 nucleotide sequence: TGTGCCAGCTCACCTTTACTGAAGGTTCAGGGATCGGTACCCGGGGAGCTGTTTTTT.